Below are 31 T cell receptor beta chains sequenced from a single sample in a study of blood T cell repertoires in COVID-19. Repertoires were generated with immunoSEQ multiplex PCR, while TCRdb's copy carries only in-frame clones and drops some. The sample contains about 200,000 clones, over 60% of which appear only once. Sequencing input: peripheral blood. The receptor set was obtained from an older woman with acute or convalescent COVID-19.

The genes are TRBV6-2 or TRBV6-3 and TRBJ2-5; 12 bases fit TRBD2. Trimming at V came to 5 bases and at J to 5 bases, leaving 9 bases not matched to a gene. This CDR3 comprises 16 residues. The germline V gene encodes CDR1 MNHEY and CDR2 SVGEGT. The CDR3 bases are TGTGCCAGCAGTGCATCTAGCGGGAGGGCCTCGGAGACCCAGTACTTC. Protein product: CASSASSGRASETQYF.

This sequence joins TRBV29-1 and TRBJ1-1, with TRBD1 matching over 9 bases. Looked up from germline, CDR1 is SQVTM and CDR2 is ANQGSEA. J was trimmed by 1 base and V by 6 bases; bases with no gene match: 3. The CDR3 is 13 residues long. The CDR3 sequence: CSVKTGGNTEAFF. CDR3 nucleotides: TGCAGCGTCAAGACAGGGGGGAACACTGAAGCTTTCTTT.

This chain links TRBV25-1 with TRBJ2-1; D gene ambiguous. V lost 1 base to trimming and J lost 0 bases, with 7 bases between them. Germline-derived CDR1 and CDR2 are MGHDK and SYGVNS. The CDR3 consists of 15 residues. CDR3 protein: CASSEWAVSYNEQFF. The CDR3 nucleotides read TGTGCCAGCAGTGAATGGGCAGTCTCCTACAATGAGCAGTTCTTC.

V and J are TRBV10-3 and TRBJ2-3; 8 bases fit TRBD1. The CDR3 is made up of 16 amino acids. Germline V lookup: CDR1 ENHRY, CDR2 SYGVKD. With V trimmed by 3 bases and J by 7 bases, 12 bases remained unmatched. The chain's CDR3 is CAISDSVDRDDNTQYF. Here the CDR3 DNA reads TGTGCCATCAGTGATAGTGTGGACAGGGACGATAATACGCAGTATTTT.

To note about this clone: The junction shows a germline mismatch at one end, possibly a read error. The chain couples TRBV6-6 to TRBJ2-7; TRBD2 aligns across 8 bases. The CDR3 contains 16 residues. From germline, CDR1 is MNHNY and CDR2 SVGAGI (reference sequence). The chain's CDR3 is CASTHPGAGGLLGSHF. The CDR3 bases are TGTGCCAGCACTCACCCCGGGGCGGGAGGCCTATTGGGTAGTCACTTC.

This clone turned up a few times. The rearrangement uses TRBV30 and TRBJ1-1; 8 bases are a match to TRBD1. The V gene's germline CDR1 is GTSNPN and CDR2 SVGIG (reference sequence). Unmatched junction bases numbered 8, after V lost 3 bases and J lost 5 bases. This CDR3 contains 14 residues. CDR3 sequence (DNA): TGTGCCTGGAGCACAGGACAGGGTCGGACTGAAGCTTTCTTT. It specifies CAWSTGQGRTEAFF.

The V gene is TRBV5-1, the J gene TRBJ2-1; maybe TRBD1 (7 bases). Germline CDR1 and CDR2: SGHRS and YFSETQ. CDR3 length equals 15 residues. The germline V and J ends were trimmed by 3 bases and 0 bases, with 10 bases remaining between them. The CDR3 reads CASSWGDSSYNEQFF. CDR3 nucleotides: TGCGCCAGCAGCTGGGGGGACAGCTCCTACAATGAGCAGTTCTTC.

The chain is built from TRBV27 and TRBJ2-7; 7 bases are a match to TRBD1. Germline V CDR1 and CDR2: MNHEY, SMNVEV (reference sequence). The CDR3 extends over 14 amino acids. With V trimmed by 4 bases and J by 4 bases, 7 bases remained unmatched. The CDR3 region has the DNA TGTGCCAGCAGTTCGTCCAGGGGGTGGTACGAGCAGTACTTC. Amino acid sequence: CASSSSRGWYEQYF.

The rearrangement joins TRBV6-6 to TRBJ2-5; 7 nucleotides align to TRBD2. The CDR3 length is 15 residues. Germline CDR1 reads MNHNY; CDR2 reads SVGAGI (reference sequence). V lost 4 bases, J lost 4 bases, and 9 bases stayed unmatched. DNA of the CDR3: TGTGCCAGCAGTTCTCCAGTAGGGAGGGGAGAGACCCAGTACTTC. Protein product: CASSSPVGRGETQYF.

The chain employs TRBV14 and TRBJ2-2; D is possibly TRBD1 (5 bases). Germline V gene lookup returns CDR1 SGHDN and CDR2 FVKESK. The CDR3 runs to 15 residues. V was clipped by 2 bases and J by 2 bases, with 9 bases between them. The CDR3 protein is CASSQPQGNTGELFF. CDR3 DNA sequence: TGTGCCAGCAGCCAACCTCAGGGTAACACCGGGGAGCTGTTTTTT.

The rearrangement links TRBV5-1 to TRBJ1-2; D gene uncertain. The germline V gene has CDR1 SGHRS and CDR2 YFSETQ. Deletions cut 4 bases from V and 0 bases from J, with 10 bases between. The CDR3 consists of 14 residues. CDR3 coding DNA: TGCGCCAGCAGCCGAGGAGACCCTAACTATGGCTACACCTTC. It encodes CASSRGDPNYGYTF.

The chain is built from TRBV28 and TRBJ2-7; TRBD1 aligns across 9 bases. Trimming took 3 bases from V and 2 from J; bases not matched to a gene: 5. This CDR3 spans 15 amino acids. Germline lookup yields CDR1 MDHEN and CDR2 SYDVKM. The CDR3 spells CASSLTTGGAYEQYF. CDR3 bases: TGTGCCAGCAGTTTGACCACAGGGGGCGCCTACGAGCAGTACTTC.

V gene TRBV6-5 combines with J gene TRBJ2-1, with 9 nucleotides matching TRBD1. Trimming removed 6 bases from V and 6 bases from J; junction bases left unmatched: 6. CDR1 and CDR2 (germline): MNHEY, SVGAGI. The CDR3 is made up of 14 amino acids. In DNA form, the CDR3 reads TGTGCCAGCAGGTTCCTGGACAGGGGCAATGAGCAGTTCTTC. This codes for CASRFLDRGNEQFF.

CDR3 DNA: TGCAGTGCGCAGACAGGGGACAAGCAGTACTTC. Amino acid sequence: CSAQTGDKQYF. The chain carries TRBV20-1 and TRBJ2-7, with TRBD1 identical over 8 bases. Germline trimming cut 6 bases from V and 8 bases from J; bases unmatched to any gene: 6. Germline CDR1 reads DFQATT; CDR2 reads SNEGSKA (reference sequence). The CDR3 covers 11 residues.

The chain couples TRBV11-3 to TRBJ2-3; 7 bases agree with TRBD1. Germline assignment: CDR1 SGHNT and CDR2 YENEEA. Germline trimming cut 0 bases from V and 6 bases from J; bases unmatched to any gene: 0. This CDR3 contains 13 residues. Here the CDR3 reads CASSLEDRDTQYF. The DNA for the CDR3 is TGTGCCAGCAGCTTAGAGGACAGGGATACGCAGTATTTT.

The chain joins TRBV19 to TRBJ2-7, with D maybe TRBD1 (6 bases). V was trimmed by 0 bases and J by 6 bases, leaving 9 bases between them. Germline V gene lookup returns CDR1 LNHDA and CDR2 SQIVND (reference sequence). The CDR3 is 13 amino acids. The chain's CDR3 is CASSIDRGREQYF. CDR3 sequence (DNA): TGTGCCAGTAGTATAGACAGGGGACGCGAGCAGTACTTC.

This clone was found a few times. The CDR3 region is CASSSYSFISNEQFF. The DNA for the CDR3 is TGTGCCAGCAGCTCGTACAGCTTCATCTCCAATGAGCAGTTCTTC. The V call is TRBV7-2, the J call TRBJ2-1; no reliable D call. Trimming left V 4 bases short and J 6 bases short, with 16 bases between. This CDR3 region has 15 residues. Per germline, CDR1 SGHTA and CDR2 FQGNSA.

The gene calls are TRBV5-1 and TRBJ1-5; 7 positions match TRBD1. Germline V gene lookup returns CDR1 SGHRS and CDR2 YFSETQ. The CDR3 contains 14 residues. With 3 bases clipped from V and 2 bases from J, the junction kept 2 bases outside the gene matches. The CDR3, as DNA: TGCGCCAGCAGCTCCGGGACAGGCAATCAGCCCCAGCATTTT. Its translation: CASSSGTGNQPQHF.

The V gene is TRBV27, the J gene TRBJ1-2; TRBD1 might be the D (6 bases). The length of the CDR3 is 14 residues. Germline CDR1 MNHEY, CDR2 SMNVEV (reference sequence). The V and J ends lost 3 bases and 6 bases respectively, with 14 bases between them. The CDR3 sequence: CASSFRGAGDGYTF. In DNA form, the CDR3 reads TGTGCCAGCAGTTTCAGGGGCGCCGGGGATGGCTACACCTTC.

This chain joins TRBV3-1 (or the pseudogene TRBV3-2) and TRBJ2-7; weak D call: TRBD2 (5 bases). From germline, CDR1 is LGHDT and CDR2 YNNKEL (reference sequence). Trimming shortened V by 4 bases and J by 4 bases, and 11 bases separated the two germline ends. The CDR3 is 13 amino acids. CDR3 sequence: CASSPHGGYEQYF. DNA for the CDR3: TGTGCCAGCAGCCCTCACGGAGGATACGAGCAGTACTTC.

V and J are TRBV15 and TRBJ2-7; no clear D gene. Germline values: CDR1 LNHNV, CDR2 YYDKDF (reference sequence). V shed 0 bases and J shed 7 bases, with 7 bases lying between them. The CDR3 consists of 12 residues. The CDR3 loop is CATSRDFGEQYF. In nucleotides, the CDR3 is TGTGCCACCAGCAGAGACTTCGGGGAGCAGTACTTC.

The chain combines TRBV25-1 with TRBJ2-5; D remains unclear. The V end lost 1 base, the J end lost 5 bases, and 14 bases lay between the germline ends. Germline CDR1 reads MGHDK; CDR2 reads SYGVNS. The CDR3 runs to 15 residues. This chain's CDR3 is CASSESLLPEETQYF. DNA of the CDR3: TGTGCCAGCAGTGAATCTCTCCTACCGGAGGAGACCCAGTACTTC.

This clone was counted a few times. This chain's CDR3 is CASSLLEPNTEAFF. Written as DNA, the CDR3 is TGTGCCAGCAGTTTATTAGAGCCCAACACTGAAGCTTTCTTT. The rearrangement links TRBV28 to TRBJ1-1; D gene ambiguous. The CDR3 runs to 14 residues. Germline V gene data show CDR1 as MDHEN and CDR2 as SYDVKM. With 1 base removed from V and 2 bases from J, the gap between germline ends came to 8 bases.

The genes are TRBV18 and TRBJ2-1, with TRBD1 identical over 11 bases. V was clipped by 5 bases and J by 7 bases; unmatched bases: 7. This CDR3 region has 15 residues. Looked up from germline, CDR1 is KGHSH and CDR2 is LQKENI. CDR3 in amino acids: CASSTGQGAVNEQFF. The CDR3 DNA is TGTGCCAGCTCAACCGGACAGGGGGCAGTTAATGAGCAGTTCTTC.

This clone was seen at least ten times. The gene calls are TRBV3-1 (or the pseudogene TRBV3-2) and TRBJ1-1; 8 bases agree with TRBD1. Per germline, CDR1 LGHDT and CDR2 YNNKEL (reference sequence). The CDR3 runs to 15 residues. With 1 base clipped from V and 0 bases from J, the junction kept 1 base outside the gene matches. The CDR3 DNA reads TGTGCCAGCAGCCAAGGGGACAGGCTGAACACTGAAGCTTTCTTT. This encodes CASSQGDRLNTEAFF.

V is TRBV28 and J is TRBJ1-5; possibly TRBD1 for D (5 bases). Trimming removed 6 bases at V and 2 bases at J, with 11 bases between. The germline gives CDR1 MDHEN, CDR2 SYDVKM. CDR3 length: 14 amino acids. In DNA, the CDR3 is TGTGCCAGCAGGAGAGGCAGGGGCAATCAGCCCCAGCATTTT. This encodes CASRRGRGNQPQHF. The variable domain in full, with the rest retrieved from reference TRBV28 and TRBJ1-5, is DVKVTQSSRYLVKRTGEKVFLECVQDMDHENMFWYRQDPGLGLRLIYFSYDVKMKEKGDIPEGYSVSREKKERFSLILESASTNQTSMYLCASRRGRGNQPQHFGDGTRLSIL.

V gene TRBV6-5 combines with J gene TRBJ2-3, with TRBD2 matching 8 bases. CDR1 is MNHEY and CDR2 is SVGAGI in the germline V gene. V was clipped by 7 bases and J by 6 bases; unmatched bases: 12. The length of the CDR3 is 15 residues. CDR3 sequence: CASTGTSPFTDTQYF. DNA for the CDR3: TGTGCCAGCACCGGGACTAGTCCTTTCACGGATACGCAGTATTTT.

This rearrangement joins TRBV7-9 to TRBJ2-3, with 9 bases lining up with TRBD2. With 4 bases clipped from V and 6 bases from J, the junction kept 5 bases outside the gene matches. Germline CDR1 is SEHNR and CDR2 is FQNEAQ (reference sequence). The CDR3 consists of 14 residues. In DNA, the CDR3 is TGTGCCAGCAGCTCCTCCGGGACTAGCGATACGCAGTATTTT. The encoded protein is CASSSSGTSDTQYF.

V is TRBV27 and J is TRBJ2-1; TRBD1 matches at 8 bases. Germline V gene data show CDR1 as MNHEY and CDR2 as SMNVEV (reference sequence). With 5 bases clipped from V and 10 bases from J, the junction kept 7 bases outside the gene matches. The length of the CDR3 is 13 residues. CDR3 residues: CASSARQGWEQFF. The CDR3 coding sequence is TGTGCCAGCAGTGCTCGACAGGGGTGGGAGCAGTTCTTC.

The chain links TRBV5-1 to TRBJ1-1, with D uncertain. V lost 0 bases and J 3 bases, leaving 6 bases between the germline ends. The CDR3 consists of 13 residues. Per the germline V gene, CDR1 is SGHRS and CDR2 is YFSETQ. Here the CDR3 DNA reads TGCGCCAGCAGCTTGGCCGGGGACACTGAAGCTTTCTTT. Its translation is CASSLAGDTEAFF.

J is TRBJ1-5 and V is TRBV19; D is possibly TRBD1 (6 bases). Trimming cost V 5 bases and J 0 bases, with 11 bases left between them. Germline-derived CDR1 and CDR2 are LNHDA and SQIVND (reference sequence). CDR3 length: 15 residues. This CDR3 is CASSARTVSNQPQHF. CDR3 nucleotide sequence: TGTGCCAGTAGTGCGAGGACAGTTAGCAATCAGCCCCAGCATTTT.